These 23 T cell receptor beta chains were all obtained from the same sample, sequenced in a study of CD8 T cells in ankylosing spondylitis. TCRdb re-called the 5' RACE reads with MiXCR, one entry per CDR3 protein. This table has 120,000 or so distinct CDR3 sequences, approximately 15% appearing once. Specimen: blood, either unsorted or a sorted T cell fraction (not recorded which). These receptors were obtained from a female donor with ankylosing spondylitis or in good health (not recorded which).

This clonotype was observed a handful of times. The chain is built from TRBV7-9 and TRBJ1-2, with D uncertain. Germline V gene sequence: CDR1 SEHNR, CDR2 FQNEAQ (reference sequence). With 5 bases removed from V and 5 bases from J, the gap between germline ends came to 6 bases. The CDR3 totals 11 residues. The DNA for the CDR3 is TGTGCCAGCAGCCCGTTGTATGGCTACACCTTC. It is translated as CASSPLYGYTF.

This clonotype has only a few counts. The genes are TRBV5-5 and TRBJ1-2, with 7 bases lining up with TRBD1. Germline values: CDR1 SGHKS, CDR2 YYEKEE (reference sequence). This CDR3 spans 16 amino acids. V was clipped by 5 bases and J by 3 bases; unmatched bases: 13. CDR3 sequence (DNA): TGTGCCAGCAGATTAGGACAGGACCCCAGTTACTATGGCTACACCTTC. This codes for CASRLGQDPSYYGYTF.

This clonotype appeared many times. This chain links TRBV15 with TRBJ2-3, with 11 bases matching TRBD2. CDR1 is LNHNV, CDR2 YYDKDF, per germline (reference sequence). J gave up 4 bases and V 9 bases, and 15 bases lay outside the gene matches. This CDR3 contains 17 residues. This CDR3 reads CATKPGLAENWADTQYF. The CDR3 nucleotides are TGTGCCACAAAACCGGGACTAGCGGAGAATTGGGCAGATACGCAGTATTTT.

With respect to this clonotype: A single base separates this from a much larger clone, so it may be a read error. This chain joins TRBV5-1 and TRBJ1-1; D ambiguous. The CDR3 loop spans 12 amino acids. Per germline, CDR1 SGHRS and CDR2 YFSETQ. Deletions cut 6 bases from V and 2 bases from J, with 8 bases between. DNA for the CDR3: TGCGCCAGCACCTCGCCTAACACTGAAGCTTTCTTT. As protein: CASTSPNTEAFF.

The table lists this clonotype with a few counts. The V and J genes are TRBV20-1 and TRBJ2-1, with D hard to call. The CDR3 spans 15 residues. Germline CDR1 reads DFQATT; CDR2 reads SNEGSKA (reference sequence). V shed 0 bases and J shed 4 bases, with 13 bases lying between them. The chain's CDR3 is CSARDMSDPYNEQFF. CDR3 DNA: TGCAGTGCTAGAGATATGAGCGACCCTTACAATGAGCAGTTCTTC.

DNA for the CDR3: TGTGCCAGTAGCCATACGGTGACTAGCGGGAGTCATGAGCAGTTCTTC. This translates into CASSHTVTSGSHEQFF. The chain carries TRBV19 and TRBJ2-1; 12 nucleotides align to TRBD2. V was pared by 6 bases and J by 8 bases, with 11 bases of the junction left unmatched. Germline-derived CDR1 and CDR2 are LNHDA and SQIVND (reference sequence). The CDR3 runs 16 residues.

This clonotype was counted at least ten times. This CDR3 reads CASSPGRAQYF. The CDR3 DNA reads TGTGCCAGCAGCCCCGGCCGGGCCCAGTACTTC. The rearrangement joins TRBV3-1 to TRBJ2-5; D is undetermined. Trimming stripped 4 bases from V and 9 bases from J, with 9 bases between. Germline V gene sequence: CDR1 LGHDT, CDR2 YNNKEL (reference sequence). This CDR3 is built from 11 residues.

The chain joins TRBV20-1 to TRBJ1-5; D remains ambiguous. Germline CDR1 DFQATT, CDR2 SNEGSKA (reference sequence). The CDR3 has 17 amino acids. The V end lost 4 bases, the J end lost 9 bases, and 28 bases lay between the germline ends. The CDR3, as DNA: TGCAGTGCTACCCCGATATCCGACTCCGATACGAGAGGGCCCCAGCATTTT. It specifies CSATPISDSDTRGPQHF.

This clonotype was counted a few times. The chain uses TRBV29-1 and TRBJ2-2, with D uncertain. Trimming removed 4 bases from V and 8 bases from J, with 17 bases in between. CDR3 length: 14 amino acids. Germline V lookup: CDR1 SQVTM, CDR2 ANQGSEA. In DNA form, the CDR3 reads TGCAGCGTTGTGACGGCCATTCTCCCGGGGGAGCTGTTTTTT. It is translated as CSVVTAILPGELFF.

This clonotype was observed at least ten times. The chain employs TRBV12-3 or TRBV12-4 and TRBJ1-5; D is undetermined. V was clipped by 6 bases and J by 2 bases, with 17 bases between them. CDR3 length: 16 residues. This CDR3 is CASSLSSLSGNQPQHF. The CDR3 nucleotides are TGTGCCAGCAGCCTGAGCAGCCTCAGTGGCAATCAGCCCCAGCATTTT.

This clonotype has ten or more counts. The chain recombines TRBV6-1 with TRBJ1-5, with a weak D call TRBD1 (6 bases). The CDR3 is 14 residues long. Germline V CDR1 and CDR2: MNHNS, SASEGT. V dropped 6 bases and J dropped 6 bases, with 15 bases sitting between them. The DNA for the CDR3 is TGTGCCAGCAGCGCCGTCGGGGGCGGTCAGCCCCAGCATTTT. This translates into CASSAVGGGQPQHF.

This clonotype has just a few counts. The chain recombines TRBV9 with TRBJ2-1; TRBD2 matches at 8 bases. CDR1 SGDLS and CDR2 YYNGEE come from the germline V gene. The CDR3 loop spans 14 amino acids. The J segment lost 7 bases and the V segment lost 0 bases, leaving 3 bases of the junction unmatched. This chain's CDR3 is CASSVVPGGNEQFF. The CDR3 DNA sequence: TGTGCCAGCAGCGTAGTCCCGGGGGGGAATGAGCAGTTCTTC.

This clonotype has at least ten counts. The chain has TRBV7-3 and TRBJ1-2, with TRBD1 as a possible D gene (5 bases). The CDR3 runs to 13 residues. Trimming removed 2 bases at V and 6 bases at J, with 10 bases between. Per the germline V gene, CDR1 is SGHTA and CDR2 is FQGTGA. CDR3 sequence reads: CASSLSREDGYTF. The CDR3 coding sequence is TGTGCCAGCAGCTTATCCAGGGAGGATGGCTACACCTTC.

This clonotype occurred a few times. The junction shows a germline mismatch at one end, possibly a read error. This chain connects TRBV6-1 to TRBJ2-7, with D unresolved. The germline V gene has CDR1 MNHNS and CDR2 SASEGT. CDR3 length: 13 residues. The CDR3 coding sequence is TGTGCCAGCAGAGAAGGTTTGGCTGAGGAGCAGTACTTC. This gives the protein CASREGLAEEQYF.

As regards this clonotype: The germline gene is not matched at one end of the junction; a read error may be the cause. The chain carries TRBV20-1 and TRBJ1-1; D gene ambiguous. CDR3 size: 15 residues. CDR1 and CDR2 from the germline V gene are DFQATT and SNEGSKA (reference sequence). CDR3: CGARPPSRQNTEAFF. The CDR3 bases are TGCGGTGCTAGACCCCCCAGCAGGCAGAACACTGAAGCTTTCTTT.

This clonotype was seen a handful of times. The DNA for the CDR3 is TGTGCCAGTAGGTGGGCGGCGAACACTGAAGCTTTCTTT. It yields the protein CASRWAANTEAFF. The chain has TRBV19 and TRBJ1-1; D gene unclear. Germline CDR1 LNHDA, CDR2 SQIVND (reference sequence). Trimming cost V 6 bases and J 1 base, with 9 bases left between them. This CDR3 comprises 13 residues.

In nucleotides, the CDR3 is TGTGCCAGCAGCGGGGCAGTAGGATCACCCCTCCACTTT. Its protein product is CASSGAVGSPLHF. The V and J genes are TRBV6-1 and TRBJ1-6; a possible D gene is TRBD1 (5 bases). Trimming took 6 bases from V and 10 from J, leaving 13 bases between them. Germline-derived CDR1 and CDR2 are MNHNS and SASEGT. CDR3 length: 13 residues.

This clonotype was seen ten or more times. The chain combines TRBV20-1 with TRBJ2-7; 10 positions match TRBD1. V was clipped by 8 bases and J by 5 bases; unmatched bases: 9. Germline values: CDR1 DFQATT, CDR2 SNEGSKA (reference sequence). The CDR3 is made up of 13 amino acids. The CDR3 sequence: CSPYPGQGNEQYF. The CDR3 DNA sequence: TGCAGTCCATATCCGGGACAGGGGAACGAGCAGTACTTC.

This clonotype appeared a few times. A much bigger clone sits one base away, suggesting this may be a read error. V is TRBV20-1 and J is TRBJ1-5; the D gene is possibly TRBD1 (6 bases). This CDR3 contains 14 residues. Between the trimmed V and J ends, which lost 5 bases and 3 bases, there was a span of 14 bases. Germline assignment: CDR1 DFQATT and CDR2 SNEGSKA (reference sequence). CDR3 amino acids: CSARTTGNNQPQHF. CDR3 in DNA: TGCAGTGCTCGTACCACAGGGAACAATCAGCCCCAGCATTTT.

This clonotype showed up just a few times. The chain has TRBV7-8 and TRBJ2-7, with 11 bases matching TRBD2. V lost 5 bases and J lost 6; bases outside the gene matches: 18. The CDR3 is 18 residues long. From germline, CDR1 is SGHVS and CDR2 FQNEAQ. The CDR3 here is CASSALTRVSGRAIEQYF. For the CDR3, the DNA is TGTGCCAGCAGCGCTCTAACTCGGGTTAGCGGGAGGGCCATCGAGCAGTACTTC.

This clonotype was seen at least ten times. CDR3 nucleotide sequence: TGTGCCTGGAGCCCCGGGGTCTCCTACGAGCAGTACTTC. Encoded protein: CAWSPGVSYEQYF. The genes are TRBV30 and TRBJ2-7; TRBD2 is a possible D gene (5 bases). V was trimmed by 3 bases and J by 0 bases, leaving 9 bases between them. This CDR3 contains 13 residues. From germline, CDR1 is GTSNPN and CDR2 SVGIG (reference sequence).

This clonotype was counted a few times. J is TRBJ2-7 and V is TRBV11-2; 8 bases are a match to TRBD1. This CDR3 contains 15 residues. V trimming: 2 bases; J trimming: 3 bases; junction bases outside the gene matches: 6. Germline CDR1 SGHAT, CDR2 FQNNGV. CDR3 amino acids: CASSLKAGQDYEQYF. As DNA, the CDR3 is TGTGCCAGCAGCTTAAAGGCGGGACAGGACTACGAGCAGTACTTC.

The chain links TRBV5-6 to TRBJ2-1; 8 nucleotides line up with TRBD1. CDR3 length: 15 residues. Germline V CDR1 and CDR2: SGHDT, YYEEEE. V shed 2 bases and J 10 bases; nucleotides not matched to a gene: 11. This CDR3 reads CASSFGTGGLTEQFF. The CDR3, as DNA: TGTGCCAGCAGCTTTGGAACAGGGGGTTTGACGGAGCAGTTCTTC.